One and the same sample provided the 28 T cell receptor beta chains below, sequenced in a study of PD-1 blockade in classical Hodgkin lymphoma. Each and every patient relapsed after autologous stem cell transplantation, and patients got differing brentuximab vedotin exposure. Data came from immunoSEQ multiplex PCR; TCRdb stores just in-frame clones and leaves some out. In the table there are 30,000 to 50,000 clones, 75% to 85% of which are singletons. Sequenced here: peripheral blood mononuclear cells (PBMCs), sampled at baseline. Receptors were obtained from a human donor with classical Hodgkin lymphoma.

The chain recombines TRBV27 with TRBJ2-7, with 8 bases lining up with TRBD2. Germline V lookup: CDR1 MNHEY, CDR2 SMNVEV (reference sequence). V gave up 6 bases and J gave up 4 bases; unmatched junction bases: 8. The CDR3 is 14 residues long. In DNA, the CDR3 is TGTGCCAGCAGCCAGCGGGAGATCGGGTACGAGCAGTACTTC. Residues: CASSQREIGYEQYF.

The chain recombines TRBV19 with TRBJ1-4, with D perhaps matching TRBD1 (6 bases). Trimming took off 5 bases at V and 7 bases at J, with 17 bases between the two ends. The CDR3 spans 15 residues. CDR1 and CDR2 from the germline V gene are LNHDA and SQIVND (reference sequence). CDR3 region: CASSSRQAKGEKLFF. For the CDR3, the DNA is TGTGCCAGTAGTTCAAGACAGGCCAAGGGTGAAAAACTGTTTTTT.

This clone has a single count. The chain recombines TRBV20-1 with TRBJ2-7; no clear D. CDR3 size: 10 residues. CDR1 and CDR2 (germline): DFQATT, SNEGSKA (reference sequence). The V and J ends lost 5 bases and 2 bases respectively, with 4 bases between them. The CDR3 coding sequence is TGCAGTGCTCAGACCTACGAGCAGTACTTC. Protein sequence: CSAQTYEQYF.

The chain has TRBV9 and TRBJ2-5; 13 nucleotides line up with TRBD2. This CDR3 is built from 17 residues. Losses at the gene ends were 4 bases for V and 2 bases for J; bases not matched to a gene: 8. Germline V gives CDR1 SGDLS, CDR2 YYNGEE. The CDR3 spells CASSLPPGLAGQETQYF. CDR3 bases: TGTGCCAGCAGCCTTCCACCGGGACTAGCGGGACAAGAGACCCAGTACTTC.

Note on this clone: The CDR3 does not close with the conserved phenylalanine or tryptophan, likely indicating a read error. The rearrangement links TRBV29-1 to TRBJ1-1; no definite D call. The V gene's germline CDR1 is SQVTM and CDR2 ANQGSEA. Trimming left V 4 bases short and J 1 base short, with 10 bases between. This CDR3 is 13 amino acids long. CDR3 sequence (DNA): TGCAGCGTTGGAAGGGAGACGAACACTGAAGCTTTCATT. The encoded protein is CSVGRETNTEAFI.

CDR3 nucleotides: TGTGCCAGCAGCGCCGACGGGGCTGGGGCCAACGTCCTGACTTTC. Translating it yields CASSADGAGANVLTF. The chain links TRBV6-5 to TRBJ2-6; perhaps TRBD2 as D (5 bases). Trimming removed 6 bases at V and 2 bases at J, with 11 bases between. Looked up from germline, CDR1 is MNHEY and CDR2 is SVGAGI. The length of the CDR3 is 15 residues.

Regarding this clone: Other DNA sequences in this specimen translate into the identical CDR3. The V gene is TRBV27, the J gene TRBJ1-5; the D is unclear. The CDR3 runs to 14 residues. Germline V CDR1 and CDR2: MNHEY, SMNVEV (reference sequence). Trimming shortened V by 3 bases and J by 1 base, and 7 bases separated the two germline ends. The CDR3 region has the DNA TGTGCCAGCAGTTTGGCGGGGAGCAATCAGCCCCAGCATTTT. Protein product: CASSLAGSNQPQHF.

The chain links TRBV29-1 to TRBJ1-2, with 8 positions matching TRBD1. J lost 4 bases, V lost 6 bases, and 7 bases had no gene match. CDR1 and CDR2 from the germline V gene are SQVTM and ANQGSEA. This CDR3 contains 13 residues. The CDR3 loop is CSVAPGQVYGYTF. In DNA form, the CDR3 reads TGCAGCGTGGCACCGGGACAGGTCTATGGCTACACCTTC.

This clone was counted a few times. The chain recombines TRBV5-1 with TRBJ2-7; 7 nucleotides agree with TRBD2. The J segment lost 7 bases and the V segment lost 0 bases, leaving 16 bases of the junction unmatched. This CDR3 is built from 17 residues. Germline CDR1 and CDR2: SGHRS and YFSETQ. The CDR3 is CASSLASRSGDAGEQYF. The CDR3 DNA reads TGCGCCAGCAGCTTGGCCAGCCGAAGCGGGGACGCCGGGGAGCAGTACTTC.

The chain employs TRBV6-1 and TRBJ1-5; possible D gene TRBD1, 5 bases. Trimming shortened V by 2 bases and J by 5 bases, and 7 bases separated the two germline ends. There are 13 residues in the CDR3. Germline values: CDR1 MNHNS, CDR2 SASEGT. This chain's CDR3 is CASSEPGHQPQHF. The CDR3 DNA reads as TGTGCCAGCAGTGAACCGGGGCATCAGCCCCAGCATTTT.

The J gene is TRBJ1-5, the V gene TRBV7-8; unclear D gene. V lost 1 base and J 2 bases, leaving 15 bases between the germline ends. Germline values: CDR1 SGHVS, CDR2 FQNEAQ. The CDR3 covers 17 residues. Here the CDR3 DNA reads TGTGCCAGCAGCTTAGATTCCCTGTTCCTTCGCAATCAGCCCCAGCATTTT. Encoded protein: CASSLDSLFLRNQPQHF.

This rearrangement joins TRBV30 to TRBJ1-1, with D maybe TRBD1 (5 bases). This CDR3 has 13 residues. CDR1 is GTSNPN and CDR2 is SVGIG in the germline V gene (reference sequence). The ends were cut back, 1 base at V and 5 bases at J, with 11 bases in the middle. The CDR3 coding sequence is TGTGCCTGGAGTGGAATGGGGGGGACTGAAGCTTTCTTT. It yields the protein CAWSGMGGTEAFF.

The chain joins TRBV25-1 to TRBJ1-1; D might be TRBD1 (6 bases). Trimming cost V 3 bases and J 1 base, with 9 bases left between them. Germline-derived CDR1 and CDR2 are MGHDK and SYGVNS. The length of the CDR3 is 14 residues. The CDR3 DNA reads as TGTGCCAGCAGTGAGCTAGGGGGGAACACTGAAGCTTTCTTT. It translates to CASSELGGNTEAFF.

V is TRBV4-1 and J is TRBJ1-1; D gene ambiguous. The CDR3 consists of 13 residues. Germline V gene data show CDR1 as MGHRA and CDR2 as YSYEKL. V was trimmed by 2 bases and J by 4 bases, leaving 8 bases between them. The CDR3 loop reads CASSQHLATEAFF. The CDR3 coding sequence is TGCGCCAGCAGCCAACACCTAGCCACTGAAGCTTTCTTT.

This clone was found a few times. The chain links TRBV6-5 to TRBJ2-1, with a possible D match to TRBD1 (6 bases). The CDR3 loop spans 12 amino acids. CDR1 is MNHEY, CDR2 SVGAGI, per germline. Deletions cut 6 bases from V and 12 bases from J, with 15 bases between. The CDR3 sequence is CASSQQGDGQFF. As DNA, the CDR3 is TGTGCCAGCAGCCAACAGGGTGACGGGCAGTTCTTC.

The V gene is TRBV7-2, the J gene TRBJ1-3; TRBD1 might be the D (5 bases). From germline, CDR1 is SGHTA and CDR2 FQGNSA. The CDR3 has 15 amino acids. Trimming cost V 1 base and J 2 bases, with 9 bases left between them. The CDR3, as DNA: TGTGCCAGCAGCTTAGGGGGCGTAACTGGAAACACCATATATTTT. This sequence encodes CASSLGGVTGNTIYF.

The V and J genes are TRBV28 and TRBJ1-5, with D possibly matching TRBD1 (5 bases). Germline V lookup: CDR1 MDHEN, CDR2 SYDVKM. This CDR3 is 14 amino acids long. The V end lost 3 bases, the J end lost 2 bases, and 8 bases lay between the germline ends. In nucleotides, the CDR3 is TGTGCCAGCAGTTTGGGGGGTGGCAATCAGCCCCAGCATTTT. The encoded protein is CASSLGGGNQPQHF.

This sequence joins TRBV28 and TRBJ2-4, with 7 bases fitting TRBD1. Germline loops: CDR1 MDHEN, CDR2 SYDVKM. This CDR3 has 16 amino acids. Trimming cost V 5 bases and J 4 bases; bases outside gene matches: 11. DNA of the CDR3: TGTGCCAGCAGTCCGACCTTACAGGGGCCTAAAAACATTCAGTACTTC. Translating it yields CASSPTLQGPKNIQYF.

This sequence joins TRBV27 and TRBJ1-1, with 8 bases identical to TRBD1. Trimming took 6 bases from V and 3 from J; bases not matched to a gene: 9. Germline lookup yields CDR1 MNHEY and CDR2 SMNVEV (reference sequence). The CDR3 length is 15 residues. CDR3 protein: CASSDRGQEYTEAFF. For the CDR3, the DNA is TGTGCCAGCAGCGACAGGGGACAAGAGTACACTGAAGCTTTCTTT.

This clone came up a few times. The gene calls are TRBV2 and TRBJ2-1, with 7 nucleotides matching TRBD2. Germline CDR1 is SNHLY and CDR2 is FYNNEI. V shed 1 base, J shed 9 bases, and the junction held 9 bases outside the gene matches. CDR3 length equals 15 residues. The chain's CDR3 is CASSEGAGEGIEQFF. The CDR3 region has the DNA TGTGCCAGCAGTGAAGGGGCGGGAGAAGGGATTGAGCAGTTCTTC.

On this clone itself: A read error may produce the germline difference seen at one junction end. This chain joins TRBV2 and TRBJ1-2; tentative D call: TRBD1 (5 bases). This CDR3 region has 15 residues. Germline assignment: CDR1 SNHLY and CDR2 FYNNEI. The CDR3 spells CASSEGVREGYGYTF. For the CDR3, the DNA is TGTGCCAGCAGCGAAGGGGTCAGGGAGGGCTATGGCTACACCTTC.

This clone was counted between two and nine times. CDR3 DNA: TGTGCCAGCTCACCACCGCAGGGGAGGGCAGATACGCAGTATTTT. The encoded protein is CASSPPQGRADTQYF. The V call is TRBV18, the J call TRBJ2-3; the D gene is possibly TRBD2 (7 bases). Germline V CDR1 and CDR2: KGHSH, LQKENI. The CDR3 totals 15 residues. V lost 0 bases, J lost 4 bases, and 11 bases lay in between. The full variable domain, its missing parts supplied by reference TRBV18 and TRBJ2-3, is NAGVMQNPRHLVRRRGQEARLRCSPMKGHSHVYWYRQLPEEGLKFMVYLQKENIIDESGMPKERFSAEFPKEGPSILRIQQVVRGDSAAYFCASSPPQGRADTQYFGPGTRLTVL.

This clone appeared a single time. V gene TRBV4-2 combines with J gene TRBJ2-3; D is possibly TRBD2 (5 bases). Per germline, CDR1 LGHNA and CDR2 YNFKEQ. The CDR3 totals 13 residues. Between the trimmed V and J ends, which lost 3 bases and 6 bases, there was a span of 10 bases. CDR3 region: CASSQETSDTQYF. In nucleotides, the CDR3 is TGTGCCAGCAGCCAGGAAACTAGTGATACGCAGTATTTT.

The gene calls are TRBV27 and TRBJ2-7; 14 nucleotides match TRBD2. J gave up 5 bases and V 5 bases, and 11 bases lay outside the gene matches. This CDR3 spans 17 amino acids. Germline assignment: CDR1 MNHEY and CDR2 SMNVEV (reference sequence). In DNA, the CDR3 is TGTGCCAGCAGTCCGGGACTAGCGGGAGAAGATGGGCACGAGCAGTACTTC. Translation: CASSPGLAGEDGHEQYF.

In DNA, the CDR3 is TGTGCCAGCAGTTTATCTCTTGGATTGGCAGGGGAAGAGACCCAGTACTTC. It encodes CASSLSLGLAGEETQYF. The genes are TRBV28 and TRBJ2-5, with D tentatively TRBD1 (6 bases). CDR1 is MDHEN, CDR2 SYDVKM, per germline. The V and J ends lost 1 base and 3 bases respectively, with 18 bases between them. CDR3 length: 17 amino acids.

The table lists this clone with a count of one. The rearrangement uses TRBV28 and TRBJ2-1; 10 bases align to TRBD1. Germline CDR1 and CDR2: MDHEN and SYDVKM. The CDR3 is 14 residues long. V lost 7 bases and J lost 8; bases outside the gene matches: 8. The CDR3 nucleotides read TGTGCCAGCAAAATGGGACAGGGGCGCTATGAGCAGTTCTTC. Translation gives CASKMGQGRYEQFF. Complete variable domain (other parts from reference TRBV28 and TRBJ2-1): DVKVTQSSRYLVKRTGEKVFLECVQDMDHENMFWYRQDPGLGLRLIYFSYDVKMKEKGDIPEGYSVSREKKERFSLILESASTNQTSMYLCASKMGQGRYEQFFGPGTRLTVL.

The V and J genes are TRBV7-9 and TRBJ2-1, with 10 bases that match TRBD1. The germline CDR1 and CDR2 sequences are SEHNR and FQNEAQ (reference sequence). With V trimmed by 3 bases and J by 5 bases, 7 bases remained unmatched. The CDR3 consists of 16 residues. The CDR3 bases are TGTGCCAGCAGCTTCCAGACAGGGGGCTGGGACAATGAGCAGTTCTTC. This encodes CASSFQTGGWDNEQFF.

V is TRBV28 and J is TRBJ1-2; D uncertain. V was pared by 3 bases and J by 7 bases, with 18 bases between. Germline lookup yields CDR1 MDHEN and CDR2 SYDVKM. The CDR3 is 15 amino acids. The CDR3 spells CASSLEYQRLSGYTF. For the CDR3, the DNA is TGTGCCAGCAGTTTGGAGTACCAACGTCTGAGTGGCTACACCTTC.